This T cell receptor (beta chain) was obtained from a study of cytomegalovirus exposure and HLA in healthy donors. Study-wide findings and caveats: Most TCR sequences were seen very rarely across donors, but some public TCRs occurred in many. Testing in vitro showed a few CMV-associated chains specific for CMV antigens.

Profiled with immunoSEQ multiplex PCR; TCRdb holds only in-frame clones, not every one. The table lists roughly 120,000 clones, more than 75% of them singletons. Germline V lookup: CDR1 LNHDA, CDR2 SQIVND (reference sequence). V lost 6 bases, J lost 2 bases, and 13 bases lay in between. This CDR3 contains 15 residues. This clone was recorded once. Its specificity is unknown. The clonotype comes from a woman under 40 in good health and CMV-seronegative. The J gene is TRBJ1-4, the V gene TRBV19, with a weak D call TRBD1 (5 bases). The sample consisted of PBMCs. The CDR3 loop reads CASRGARSTNEKLFF. In nucleotides, the CDR3 is TGTGCCAGTAGAGGGGCTAGGAGCACTAATGAAAAACTGTTTTTT.